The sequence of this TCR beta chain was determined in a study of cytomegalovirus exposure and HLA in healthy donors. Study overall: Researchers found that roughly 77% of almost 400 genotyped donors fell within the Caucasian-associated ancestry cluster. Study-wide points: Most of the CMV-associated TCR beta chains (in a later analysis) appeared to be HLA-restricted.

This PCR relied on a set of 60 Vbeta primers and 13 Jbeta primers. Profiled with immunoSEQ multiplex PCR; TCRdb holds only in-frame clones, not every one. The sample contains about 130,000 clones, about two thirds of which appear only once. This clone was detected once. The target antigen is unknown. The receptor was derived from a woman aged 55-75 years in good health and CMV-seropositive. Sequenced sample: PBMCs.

The CDR3: CASSPTGFNEKLFF. The CDR3 DNA follows: TGTGCCAGCAGTCCGACAGGGTTTAATGAAAAACTGTTTTTT. The chain joins TRBV4-2 to TRBJ1-4; 7 nucleotides agree with TRBD1. CDR1 LGHNA and CDR2 YNFKEQ come from the germline V gene. The CDR3 spans 14 residues. The V gene end was trimmed by 6 bases and the J gene end by 4 bases; junction bases not matched to a gene: 5.